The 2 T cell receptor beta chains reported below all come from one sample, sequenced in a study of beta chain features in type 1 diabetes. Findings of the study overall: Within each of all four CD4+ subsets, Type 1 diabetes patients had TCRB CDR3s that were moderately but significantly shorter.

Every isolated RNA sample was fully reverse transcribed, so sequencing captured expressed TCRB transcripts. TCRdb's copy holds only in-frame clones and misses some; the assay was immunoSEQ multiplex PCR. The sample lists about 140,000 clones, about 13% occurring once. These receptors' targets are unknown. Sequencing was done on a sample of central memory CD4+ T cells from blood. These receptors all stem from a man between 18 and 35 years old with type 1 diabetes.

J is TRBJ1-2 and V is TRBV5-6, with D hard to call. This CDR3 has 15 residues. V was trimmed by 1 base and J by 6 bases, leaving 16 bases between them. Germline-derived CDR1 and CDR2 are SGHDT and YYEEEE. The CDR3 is CASSLRAANANGYTF. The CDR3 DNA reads TGTGCCAGCAGCTTGAGGGCCGCAAATGCGAATGGCTACACCTTC.

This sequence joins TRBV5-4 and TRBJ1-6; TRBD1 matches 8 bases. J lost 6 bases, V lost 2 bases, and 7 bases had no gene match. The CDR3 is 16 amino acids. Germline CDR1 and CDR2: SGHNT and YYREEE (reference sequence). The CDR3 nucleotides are TGTGCCAGCAGCTTAGGACAGGGTTCTCCTAATTCACCCCTCCACTTT. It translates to CASSLGQGSPNSPLHF.